The clone carrying this TCR beta chain appeared many times. The antigen is unknown. Unique molecular identifiers featured in how the TCRbeta library was prepared. TCRdb re-called the PCR reads with MiXCR, one entry per CDR3 protein. The sample consists of about 230,000 distinct CDR3 sequences, 11% of them appearing once. V gave up 4 bases and J gave up 4 bases; unmatched junction bases: 4. The length of the CDR3 is 13 residues. Germline loops: CDR1 SGHRS, CDR2 YFSETQ. This specimen comes from a study of T-cell reconstitution after alpha-beta-depleted transplantation in children. Overall study results and limits: In patients about two months after transplant, alpha-beta T cells reportedly arose from several hundred expanded graft clones. One year after transplant, T-cell counts and diversity came mostly from newly produced T cells. Recipient T cells and thymic progenitors that survived gave rise to the high TCRbeta diversity observed at day 60 in some patients.

The chain carries TRBV5-1 and TRBJ1-1; 7 nucleotides line up with TRBD1. Specimen: PBMCs, collected before TCRalphabeta/CD19-depleted stem cell transplant. This clonotype originated in a child under two years old with acute myeloid leukemia, due to receive a stem cell transplant. Here the CDR3 reads CASSKTGATEAFF. The DNA for the CDR3 is TGCGCCAGCAGCAAAACAGGGGCCACTGAAGCTTTCTTT.